This T cell receptor beta chain was observed in a study of blood T cells in healthy people across ages. Concerning this clonotype: Its specificity is unknown.

Overall study findings and caveats: While age rose, TCR beta diversity per million T cells dropped in a roughly linear way.

A sample-barcoded 5' primer and a J-beta primer mix were used in a second PCR of about 7 to 12 cycles. TCRdb reanalysed the 5' RACE reads using MiXCR and keeps one entry per CDR3 protein. The table lists around 780,000 distinct CDR3 sequences, about 61% of them singletons, with about a quarter in the top ten. This CDR3 contains 13 residues. Trimming took 6 bases from V and 4 from J, leaving 12 bases between them. Germline CDR1 and CDR2: ENHRY and SYGVKD. This receptor was taken from a man aged 35-49 years in good health. J is TRBJ1-2 and V is TRBV10-3; a possible D gene is TRBD1 (6 bases). Input material: blood. CDR3 sequence (DNA): TGTGCCATCAGGGAGGGCAGGGGCTATGGCTACACCTTC. Its protein product is CAIREGRGYGYTF.